Presented here are 10 T cell receptor beta chains from one specimen sequenced in a study of blood T cell repertoires in COVID-19. The table came from immunoSEQ multiplex PCR; TCRdb's copy has only in-frame clones and leaves some out. This sample carries approximately 460,000 clones, about 88% of them seen once, and the ten largest clones take around 0.92%. Sequenced input: peripheral blood. Receptor source: a man aged 18-30 years with COVID-19, enrolled during active disease.

The chain recombines TRBV30 with TRBJ1-1; tentative D call: TRBD1 (5 bases). Germline lookup yields CDR1 GTSNPN and CDR2 SVGIG (reference sequence). The CDR3 totals 14 residues. Trimming cost V 5 bases and J 1 base, with 14 bases left between them. In DNA form, the CDR3 reads TGTGCCTGGGAGCCGGGACTTCAGAACACTGAAGCTTTCTTT. Amino acid sequence: CAWEPGLQNTEAFF.

This clone has a handful of counts. The J gene is TRBJ1-2, the V gene TRBV5-1, with 12 bases that match TRBD1. There are 15 residues in the CDR3. Germline V lookup: CDR1 SGHRS, CDR2 YFSETQ. Losses at the gene ends were 4 bases for V and 5 bases for J; bases not matched to a gene: 6. CDR3 bases: TGCGCCAGCAGCCCGGGACAGGGGGCTCAGTATGGCTACACCTTC. It is translated as CASSPGQGAQYGYTF.

This rearrangement joins TRBV2 to TRBJ1-3; D is possibly TRBD1 (6 bases). The ends were cut back, 6 bases at V and 4 bases at J, with 13 bases in the middle. Germline V gene data show CDR1 as SNHLY and CDR2 as FYNNEI. This CDR3 comprises 14 residues. The CDR3 sequence: CASRTRQVGNTIYF. CDR3 nucleotides: TGTGCCAGCAGGACCCGACAGGTCGGAAACACCATATATTTT.

The V gene is TRBV2, the J gene TRBJ1-1, with D perhaps matching TRBD1 (5 bases). The CDR3 covers 14 residues. Trimming removed 6 bases from V and 3 bases from J, with 14 bases in between. Germline V gene data show CDR1 as SNHLY and CDR2 as FYNNEI. The CDR3, as DNA: TGTGCCAGCAGCGCGGGACGGGGATACACTGAAGCTTTCTTT. Protein product: CASSAGRGYTEAFF.

The V gene is TRBV14, the J gene TRBJ2-1; 7 bases match TRBD1. CDR1 and CDR2 from the germline V gene are SGHDN and FVKESK. Losses at the gene ends were 4 bases for V and 4 bases for J; bases not matched to a gene: 4. CDR3 length equals 14 residues. CDR3: CASSRAGGYNEQFF. The CDR3 region has the DNA TGTGCCAGCAGCCGGGCAGGGGGTTACAATGAGCAGTTCTTC.

The rearrangement links TRBV18 to TRBJ2-7, with 14 bases that match TRBD2. This CDR3 has 15 residues. Germline values: CDR1 KGHSH, CDR2 LQKENI. Unmatched junction bases numbered 3, after V lost 4 bases and J lost 4 bases. CDR3 sequence (DNA): TGTGCCAGCTCACGAGGGACTAGCGGGAGATACGAGCAGTACTTC. Its protein is CASSRGTSGRYEQYF.

In nucleotides, the CDR3 is TGTGCCAGCAGTTACTCGAGTATCACTGAAGCTTTCTTT. It encodes CASSYSSITEAFF. The rearrangement joins TRBV6-5 to TRBJ1-1; no definite D call. V was pared by 0 bases and J by 4 bases, with 6 bases between. Per the germline V gene, CDR1 is MNHEY and CDR2 is SVGAGI. The CDR3 runs to 13 residues.

The sample holds one count of this clone. This sequence joins TRBV7-3 and TRBJ2-1; the match to TRBD2 covers 14 bases. V lost 2 bases, J lost 6 bases, and 3 bases stayed unmatched. CDR1 is SGHTA and CDR2 is FQGTGA in the germline V gene. This CDR3 has 16 residues. The DNA for the CDR3 is TGTGCCAGCAGCTTAGCCGGGACTAGCGGGAGCAATGAGCAGTTCTTC. Protein: CASSLAGTSGSNEQFF.

The CDR3 loop reads CASSQLVTANTEAFF. CDR3 in DNA: TGTGCCAGCAGCCAACTCGTGACAGCAAACACTGAAGCTTTCTTT. V is TRBV4-2 and J is TRBJ1-1, with D possibly TRBD1 on 5 matching bases. CDR1 and CDR2 from the germline V gene are LGHNA and YNFKEQ. This CDR3 is 15 amino acids long. Trimming cost V 2 bases and J 2 bases, with 12 bases left between them.

The chain combines TRBV7-9 with TRBJ2-5; D is perhaps TRBD2 (6 bases). CDR1 is SEHNR, CDR2 FQNEAQ, per germline (reference sequence). V lost 5 bases and J 5 bases, leaving 18 bases between the germline ends. The CDR3 is 15 amino acids. The CDR3, as DNA: TGTGCCAGCAGCCTAACGGGGACTCGGCGGGAGACCCAGTACTTC. Amino acids: CASSLTGTRRETQYF. The full variable domain, with the rest looked up from reference TRBV7-9 and TRBJ2-5, is DTGVSQNPRHKITKRGQNVTFRCDPISEHNRLYWYRQTLGQGPEFLTYFQNEAQLEKSRLLSDRFSAERPKGSFSTLEIQRTEQGDSAMYLCASSLTGTRRETQYFGPGTRLLVL.